This T cell receptor (beta chain) was sequenced during a study of T cell responses to AZD1222 COVID-19 vaccine. Across the study: Analysis merged second doses at about 4 or about 12 weeks.

Study-wide findings and caveats: Repertoire collection took place solely once the T cell response had peaked. Recipients of two AZD1222 doses showed rising Spike-specific TCR breadth and depth.

About this clone: What it recognizes is unknown.

The CDR3 sequence is 15 residues long. Looked up from germline, CDR1 is MNHNS and CDR2 is SASEGT. Trimming removed 3 bases from V and 0 bases from J, with 9 bases in between. The data were produced by immunoSEQ multiplex PCR, yet TCRdb's version contains in-frame clones alone and is incomplete. This table holds roughly 120,000 clones, roughly 87% found once. The chain recombines TRBV6-1 with TRBJ1-3; maybe TRBD1 (6 bases). The sample consisted of peripheral blood, taken on day 0 of AZD1222 vaccination. The TCR sequence derives from an adult in good health. For the CDR3, the DNA is TGTGCCAGCAGTGAGGACAGATCCTCTGGAAACACCATATATTTT. It specifies CASSEDRSSGNTIYF.